Below are 22 T cell receptor beta chains sequenced from a single sample in a study of blood T cell repertoires in COVID-19 (dated by TCRdb to about 2020). To prepare the library, the immunoSEQ multiplex PCR assay was applied. Here the immuneACCESS table is served through TCRdb, limited to in-frame sequences with V and J called. Missing clones are a known gap in these copies; in checked studies unresolved V genes cover under half, and the rest lacks a known reason. This sample holds about 270,000 clones; about nine tenths were observed only once. Clones ranked in the top ten supply 1.9% of the sample. Sequencing was done on a sample of PBMCs or T cells enriched from blood (not recorded which). These TCRs come from a woman aged 60-75 years who had recovered from COVID-19.

This sequence joins TRBV4-1 and TRBJ1-1, with a weak D call TRBD1 (5 bases). With 3 bases removed from V and 0 bases from J, the gap between germline ends came to 11 bases. The CDR3 sequence is 15 residues long. Germline V gene lookup returns CDR1 MGHRA and CDR2 YSYEKL. The CDR3 nucleotides read TGCGCCAGCAGCCAGGGGCAGCCGATGAACACTGAAGCTTTCTTT. Translating it yields CASSQGQPMNTEAFF.

This chain joins TRBV28 and TRBJ1-1; 9 bases line up with TRBD1. The V gene end was trimmed by 3 bases and the J gene end by 4 bases; junction bases not matched to a gene: 6. This CDR3 is 15 amino acids long. Germline lookup yields CDR1 MDHEN and CDR2 SYDVKM. CDR3 amino acids: CASSLWDRVVTEAFF. The CDR3 DNA is TGTGCCAGCAGTTTGTGGGACAGGGTGGTCACTGAAGCTTTCTTT.

This clone has only one observation. This rearrangement joins TRBV4-2 to TRBJ2-1; 8 bases are shared with TRBD2. This CDR3 is 15 amino acids long. Looked up from germline, CDR1 is LGHNA and CDR2 is YNFKEQ. J gave up 4 bases and V 2 bases, and 4 bases lay outside the gene matches. The DNA for the CDR3 is TGTGCCAGCAGCCAACTACCTAGCGGGTACAATGAGCAGTTCTTC. This sequence encodes CASSQLPSGYNEQFF.

The rearrangement links TRBV28 to TRBJ2-7; D unresolved. Trimming took off 7 bases at V and 3 bases at J, with 10 bases between the two ends. Germline CDR1 reads MDHEN; CDR2 reads SYDVKM. This CDR3 is 12 amino acids long. In DNA, the CDR3 is TGTGCCAGCACCCTTCGAGGCTACGAGCAGTACTTC. Residues: CASTLRGYEQYF.

V and J are TRBV18 and TRBJ1-4, with 8 nucleotides matching TRBD1. CDR3 length: 16 amino acids. The trim removed 5 bases at V and 0 bases at J, leaving 5 bases unmatched. CDR1 and CDR2 from the germline V gene are KGHSH and LQKENI. DNA for the CDR3: TGTGCCAGCTCAGTGACACAGGGGGCAACTAATGAAAAACTGTTTTTT. It encodes CASSVTQGATNEKLFF.

The V gene is TRBV19, the J gene TRBJ1-5, with 9 bases aligning to TRBD1. Germline CDR1 and CDR2: LNHDA and SQIVND (reference sequence). The V and J ends lost 5 bases and 6 bases, in that order; junction bases with no gene match: 8. This CDR3 region has 15 residues. The chain's CDR3 is CASSFTGGESQPQHF. CDR3 nucleotide sequence: TGTGCCAGTAGTTTTACAGGGGGCGAAAGTCAGCCCCAGCATTTT.

The V and J genes are TRBV11-2 and TRBJ2-7, with 10 bases aligning to TRBD2. Germline CDR1 reads SGHAT; CDR2 reads FQNNGV. The CDR3 is 16 residues long. V was pared by 2 bases and J by 4 bases, with 8 bases of the junction left unmatched. The CDR3 loop reads CASSLYRSGGTYEQYF. The DNA for the CDR3 is TGTGCCAGCAGCTTATATCGTAGCGGGGGGACTTACGAGCAGTACTTC.

This chain uses TRBV2 with TRBJ1-3; 8 nucleotides match TRBD1. This CDR3 spans 14 amino acids. CDR1 and CDR2 (germline): SNHLY, FYNNEI. The V segment lost 10 bases and the J segment 0 bases; nucleotides outside the gene matches: 5. CDR3 protein: CATAGGHSGNTIYF. CDR3 coding DNA: TGTGCCACAGCAGGGGGCCACTCTGGAAACACCATATATTTT.

V usage is TRBV11-2 and J usage is TRBJ1-4; D call uncertain. This CDR3 is built from 15 residues. Looked up from germline, CDR1 is SGHAT and CDR2 is FQNNGV. V lost 0 bases and J lost 5, with 10 bases in between. CDR3 nucleotides: TGTGCCAGCAGCTTAGAGTGGTCCGGGAATGAAAAACTGTTTTTT. It encodes CASSLEWSGNEKLFF.

J is TRBJ1-2 and V is TRBV27; 7 bases match TRBD1. The CDR3 sequence is 13 residues long. CDR1 and CDR2 from the germline V gene are MNHEY and SMNVEV (reference sequence). The trim removed 2 bases at V and 3 bases at J, leaving 0 bases unmatched. The CDR3 reads CASSLQGDYGYTF. CDR3 sequence (DNA): TGTGCCAGCAGTTTACAGGGGGACTATGGCTACACCTTC.

V and J are TRBV28 and TRBJ1-5; 7 nucleotides align to TRBD1. J lost 11 bases, V lost 2 bases, and 15 bases had no gene match. CDR3 length: 16 amino acids. The V gene's germline CDR1 is MDHEN and CDR2 SYDVKM. CDR3 amino acids: CASSLPGQGDGGAQHF. As DNA, the CDR3 is TGTGCCAGCAGTTTACCGGGCCAGGGGGATGGTGGAGCCCAGCATTTT.

The genes are TRBV28 and TRBJ1-1; weak D call: TRBD1 (5 bases). The CDR3 sequence is 15 residues long. Germline CDR1 is MDHEN and CDR2 is SYDVKM. Trimming cost V 6 bases and J 2 bases, with 16 bases left between them. The CDR3 region is CASSPAGGYNTEAFF. As DNA, the CDR3 is TGTGCCAGCAGCCCTGCCGGGGGGTACAACACTGAAGCTTTCTTT.

The genes are TRBV28 and TRBJ1-1; 10 nucleotides agree with TRBD1. The CDR3 runs to 17 residues. V gave up 6 bases and J gave up 1 base; unmatched junction bases: 11. Germline CDR1 reads MDHEN; CDR2 reads SYDVKM. The CDR3 sequence is CASSSGQGITRNTEAFF. In DNA form, the CDR3 reads TGTGCCAGCAGCTCGGGACAGGGGATAACTCGGAACACTGAAGCTTTCTTT.

This clone was found a few times. The chain employs TRBV4-2 and TRBJ2-2; D is undetermined. The CDR3 consists of 13 residues. Trimming left V 1 base short and J 8 bases short, with 8 bases between. The germline gives CDR1 LGHNA, CDR2 YNFKEQ. CDR3 in DNA: TGTGCCAGCAGCCAAGTCGGCGGTGGGGAGCTGTTTTTT. Protein: CASSQVGGGELFF.

The chain uses TRBV6-5 and TRBJ2-7; D gene uncertain. Germline values: CDR1 MNHEY, CDR2 SVGAGI. This CDR3 spans 13 amino acids. The ends were cut back, 0 bases at V and 4 bases at J, with 7 bases in the middle. The CDR3: CASSYSMEYEQYF. Here the CDR3 DNA reads TGTGCCAGCAGTTACTCGATGGAGTACGAGCAGTACTTC.

V is TRBV10-1 and J is TRBJ2-7, with TRBD1 identical over 8 bases. The germline V gene has CDR1 WNHNN and CDR2 SYGVQD (reference sequence). The J segment lost 5 bases and the V segment lost 2 bases, leaving 5 bases of the junction unmatched. CDR3 length: 14 amino acids. CDR3 in amino acids: CASSEGQGRDEQYF. The CDR3 DNA reads TGCGCCAGCAGTGAGGGACAGGGAAGGGACGAGCAGTACTTC.

The rearrangement joins TRBV24-1 to TRBJ1-2, with unresolved D. The CDR3 is 13 residues long. Trimming pared 3 bases from V and 3 bases from J, leaving 7 bases between. Germline loops: CDR1 KGHDR, CDR2 SFDVKD. CDR3 protein: CATSDKRDYGYTF. CDR3 nucleotides: TGTGCCACCAGTGATAAACGGGACTATGGCTACACCTTC.

This chain's CDR3 is CSGRGTGPYEQYF. DNA of the CDR3: TGCAGCGGGAGGGGGACAGGGCCCTACGAGCAGTACTTC. The V call is TRBV29-1, the J call TRBJ2-7; 9 positions match TRBD1. The CDR3 has 13 residues. The V and J ends lost 7 bases and 2 bases, in that order; junction bases with no gene match: 6. Per germline, CDR1 SQVTM and CDR2 ANQGSEA.

The chain uses TRBV6-5 and TRBJ2-5; 8 bases agree with TRBD2. Germline assignment: CDR1 MNHEY and CDR2 SVGAGI. The CDR3 has 14 residues. V lost 4 bases to trimming and J lost 3 bases; unmatched junction nucleotides: 4. The CDR3 DNA reads TGTGCCAGCAGTTGGCCAGCGGGGGAAGAGACCCAGTACTTC. Residues: CASSWPAGEETQYF.

This chain joins TRBV5-5 and TRBJ2-4; D call uncertain. CDR3 length: 14 amino acids. The V and J ends lost 0 bases and 9 bases respectively, with 13 bases between them. Germline V gene lookup returns CDR1 SGHKS and CDR2 YYEKEE (reference sequence). The CDR3 here is CASSLGAPQVIQYF. The CDR3 DNA is TGTGCCAGCAGCTTGGGGGCCCCTCAGGTCATTCAGTACTTC. The entire variable domain, with the rest obtained from reference TRBV5-5 and TRBJ2-4, is as follows: DAGVTQSPTHLIKTRGQQVTLRCSPISGHKSVSWYQQVLGQGPQFIFQYYEKEERGRGNFPDRFSARQFPNYSSELNVNALLLGDSALYLCASSLGAPQVIQYFGAGTRLSVL.

This clone was observed a handful of times. The chain joins TRBV12-3 or TRBV12-4 to TRBJ1-2; 7 nucleotides agree with TRBD1. Germline trimming cut 3 bases from V and 6 bases from J; bases unmatched to any gene: 4. CDR3 length: 13 residues. The DNA for the CDR3 is TGTGCCAGCAGTTTCCGACAGGGTCATGGCTACACCTTC. Translation: CASSFRQGHGYTF.

Here the CDR3 reads CAWSDTGELAPFF. CDR3 bases: TGTGCCTGGAGCGACACCGGGGAGCTGGCCCCGTTTTTT. The V call is TRBV30, the J call TRBJ1-4; D is uncertain. The germline V gene has CDR1 GTSNPN and CDR2 SVGIG (reference sequence). Trimming removed 3 bases at V and 16 bases at J, with 21 bases between. The CDR3 is made up of 13 amino acids. The complete variable domain, with remaining parts taken from reference TRBV30 and TRBJ1-4, reads SQTIHQWPATLVQPVGSPLSLECTVEGTSNPNLYWYRQAAGRGLQLLFYSVGIGQISSEVPQNLSASRPQDRQFILSSKKLLLSDSGFYLCAWSDTGELAPFFGSGTQLSVL.